This T cell receptor beta chain stems from a study of T cell changes during pregnancy in multiple sclerosis. Germline CDR1 is SGHTA and CDR2 is FQGTGA. There are 12 residues in the CDR3. The V and J ends lost 5 bases and 6 bases, in that order; junction bases with no gene match: 1. Clones were sequenced by immunoSEQ multiplex PCR, and TCRdb holds only the in-frame ones, with some missing. This table holds approximately 100,000 clones, roughly 92% found once. V is TRBV7-3 and J is TRBJ2-3; 8 positions match TRBD2. Specimen: peripheral blood, collected after pregnancy. The TCR originated in a female donor with multiple sclerosis, enrolled in a pregnancy study. The CDR3 loop reads CASSRGGDTQYF. The CDR3 DNA sequence: TGTGCCAGCAGCCGGGGGGGGGATACGCAGTATTTT. Full variable domain (remainder filled in from reference TRBV7-3 and TRBJ2-3): GAGVSQTPSNKVTEKGKYVELRCDPISGHTALYWYRQSLGQGPEFLIYFQGTGAADDSGLPNDRFFAVRPEGSVSTLKIQRTERGDSAVYLCASSRGGDTQYFGPGTRLTVL.